This T cell receptor (beta chain) derives from a study of response to subunit inactivated influenza vaccine. A single record per CDR3 protein comes from TCRdb applying MiXCR to the RT-PCR reads. The sample has some 640,000 distinct CDR3 sequences, about 15% seen once. Study outcomes and limitations: The authors suggested that every seasonal influenza vaccination recruits few new T cells.

In regard to this clonotype: Its antigen is still unknown.

The receptor's source is a man aged 45-65 years who received an inactivated influenza vaccine. The specimen was PBMCs from blood, collected around 14 days before vaccination.

The CDR3 sequence is CASSLGMKVSTDTQYF. CDR3 in DNA: TGTGCCAGCAGCTTAGGGATGAAGGTTAGCACAGATACGCAGTATTTT. The chain recombines TRBV7-8 with TRBJ2-3; D is undetermined. Germline CDR1 and CDR2: SGHVS and FQNEAQ. CDR3 length equals 16 residues. V lost 1 base and J lost 0, with 11 bases in between.